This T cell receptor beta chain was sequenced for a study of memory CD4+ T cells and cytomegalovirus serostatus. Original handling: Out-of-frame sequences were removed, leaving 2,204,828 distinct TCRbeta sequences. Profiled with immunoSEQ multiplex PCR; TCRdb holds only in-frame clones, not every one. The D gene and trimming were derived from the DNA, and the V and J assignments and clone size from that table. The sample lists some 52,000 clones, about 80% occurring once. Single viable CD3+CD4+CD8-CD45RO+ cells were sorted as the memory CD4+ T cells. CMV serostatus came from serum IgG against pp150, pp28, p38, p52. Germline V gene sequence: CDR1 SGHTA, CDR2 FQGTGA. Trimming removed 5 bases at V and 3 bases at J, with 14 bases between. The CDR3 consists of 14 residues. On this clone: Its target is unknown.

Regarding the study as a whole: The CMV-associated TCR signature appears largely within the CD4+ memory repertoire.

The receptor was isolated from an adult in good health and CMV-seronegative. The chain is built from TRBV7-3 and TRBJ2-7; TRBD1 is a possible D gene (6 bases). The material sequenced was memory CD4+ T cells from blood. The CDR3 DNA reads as TGTGCCAGCAGCCCGCAGGGGTCGGACTACGAGCAGTACTTC. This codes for CASSPQGSDYEQYF. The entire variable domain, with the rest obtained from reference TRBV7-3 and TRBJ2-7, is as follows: GAGVSQTPSNKVTEKGKYVELRCDPISGHTALYWYRQSLGQGPEFLIYFQGTGAADDSGLPNDRFFAVRPEGSVSTLKIQRTERGDSAVYLCASSPQGSDYEQYFGPGTRLTVT.